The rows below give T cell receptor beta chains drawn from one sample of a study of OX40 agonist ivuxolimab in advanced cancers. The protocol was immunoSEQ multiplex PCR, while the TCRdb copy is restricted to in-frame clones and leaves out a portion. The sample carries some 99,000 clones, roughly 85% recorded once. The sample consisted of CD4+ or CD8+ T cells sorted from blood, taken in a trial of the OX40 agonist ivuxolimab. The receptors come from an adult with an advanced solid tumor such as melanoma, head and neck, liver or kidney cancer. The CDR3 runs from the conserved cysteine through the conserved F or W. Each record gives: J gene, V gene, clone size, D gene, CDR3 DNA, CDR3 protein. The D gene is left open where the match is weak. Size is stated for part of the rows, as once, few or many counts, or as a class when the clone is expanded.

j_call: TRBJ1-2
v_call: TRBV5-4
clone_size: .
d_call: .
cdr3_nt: TGTGCCAGCAGCTTGCCCACACCCAACTATGGCTACACCTTC
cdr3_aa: CASSLPTPNYGYTF

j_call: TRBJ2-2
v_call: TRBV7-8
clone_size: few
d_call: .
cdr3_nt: TGTGCCAGCAGCTGGACATCTACGAACACCGGGGAGCTGTTTTTT
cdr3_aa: CASSWTSTNTGELFF

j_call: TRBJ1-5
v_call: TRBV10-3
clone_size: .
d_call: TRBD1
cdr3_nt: TGTGCCACCCGGGACAGGGAGACCCGGGCCGGTCAGCCCCAGCATTTT
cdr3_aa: CATRDRETRAGQPQHF

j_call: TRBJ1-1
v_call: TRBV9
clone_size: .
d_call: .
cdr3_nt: TGTGCCAGCAAGGGGGTGACTAACACTGAAGCTTTCTTT
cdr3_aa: CASKGVTNTEAFF

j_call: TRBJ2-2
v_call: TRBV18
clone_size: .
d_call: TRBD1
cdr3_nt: TGTGCCAGCTCTTCCCGGGACAGGGAAAACGGGGAGCTGTTTTTT
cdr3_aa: CASSSRDRENGELFF

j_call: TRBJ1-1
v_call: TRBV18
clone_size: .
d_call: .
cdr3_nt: TGTGCCAGCTCCCCAGAAAAGGGGGTGAACACTGAAGCTTTCTTT
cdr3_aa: CASSPEKGVNTEAFF

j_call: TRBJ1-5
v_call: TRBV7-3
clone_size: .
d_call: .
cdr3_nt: TGTGCCAGCAGCTTCGCGGGTCAGCCCCAGCATTTT
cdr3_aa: CASSFAGQPQHF

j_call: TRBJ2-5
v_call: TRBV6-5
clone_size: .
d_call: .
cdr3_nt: TGTGCCAGCAGCCGGGGACTCAGAGAGACCCAGTACTTC
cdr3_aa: CASSRGLRETQYF

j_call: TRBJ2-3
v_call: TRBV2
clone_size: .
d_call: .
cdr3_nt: TGTGCCAGCAGAGAACGGGTCGCTACGCAGTATTTT
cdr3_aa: CASRERVATQYF

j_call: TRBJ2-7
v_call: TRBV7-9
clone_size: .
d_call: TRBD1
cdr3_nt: TGTGCCAGCAGCTTAGATGCTTGGACAGGGGTTAGTTACGAGCAGTACTTC
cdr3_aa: CASSLDAWTGVSYEQYF

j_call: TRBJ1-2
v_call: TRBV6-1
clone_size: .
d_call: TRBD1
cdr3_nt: TGTGCCAGCAGGCTAACCGGGACAGGGCGTAGCTACACCTTC
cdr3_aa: CASRLTGTGRSYTF

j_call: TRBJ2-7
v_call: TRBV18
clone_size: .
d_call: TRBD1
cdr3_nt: TGTGCCAGCTCCCTAACCCCAAACCGGGACAGGCAGTACTTC
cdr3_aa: CASSLTPNRDRQYF

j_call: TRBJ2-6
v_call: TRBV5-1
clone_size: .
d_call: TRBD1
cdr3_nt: TGCGCCAGCAGCGGGGAACAGGGGTCGCTATCTGGGGCCAACGTCCTGACTTTC
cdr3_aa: CASSGEQGSLSGANVLTF

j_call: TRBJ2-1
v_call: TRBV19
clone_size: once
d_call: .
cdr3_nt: TGTGCCAGTATTTCCGCGGTGGGGGGCTCCTACAATGAGCAGTTCTTC
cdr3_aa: CASISAVGGSYNEQFF

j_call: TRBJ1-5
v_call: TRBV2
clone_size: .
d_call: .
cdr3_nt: TGTGCCAGCAGCCAGAGGAGGGGTTGGGGTCAGCCCCAGCATTTT
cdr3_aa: CASSQRRGWGQPQHF

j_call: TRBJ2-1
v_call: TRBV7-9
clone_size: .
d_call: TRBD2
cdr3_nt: TGTGCCAGCAGCCGCGTAGCGGGGAGCTTCTACAATGAGCAGTTCTTC
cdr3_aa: CASSRVAGSFYNEQFF

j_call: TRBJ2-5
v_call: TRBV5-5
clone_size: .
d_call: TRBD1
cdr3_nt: TGTGCCAGCAGCATGGGACAGCTCCACGAGGGGACCCAGTACTTC
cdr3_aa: CASSMGQLHEGTQYF

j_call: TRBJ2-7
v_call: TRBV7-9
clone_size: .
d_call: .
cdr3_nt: TGTGCCAGCAGCTTAGGGCTAGTCGTCGTGGGCGAGCAGTACTTC
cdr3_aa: CASSLGLVVVGEQYF

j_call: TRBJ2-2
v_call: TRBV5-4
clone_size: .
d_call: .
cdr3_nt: TGTGCCAGCAGCTTGGAGGCGGGGTTTGATGGGGAGCTGTTTTTT
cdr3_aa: CASSLEAGFDGELFF

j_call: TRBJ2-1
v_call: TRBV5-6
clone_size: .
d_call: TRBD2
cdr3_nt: TGTGCCAGCAGCACTAGCGGGGGGGCAGCCAGTGAGCAGTTCTTC
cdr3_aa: CASSTSGGAASEQFF

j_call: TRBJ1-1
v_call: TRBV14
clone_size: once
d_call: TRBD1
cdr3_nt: TGTGCCAGCAGCGAGACAGGGTTGGGAGCTTTCTTT
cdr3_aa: CASSETGLGAFF

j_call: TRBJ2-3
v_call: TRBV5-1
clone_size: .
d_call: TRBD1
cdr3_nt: TGCGCCAGCAGCCAAGGGACAGGGCGGGGAACAGATACGCAGTATTTT
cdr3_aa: CASSQGTGRGTDTQYF

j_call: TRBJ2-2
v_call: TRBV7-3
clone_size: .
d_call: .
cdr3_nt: TGTGCCAGCAGCTCTCGGGGCCCGGGGGAGCTGTTTTTT
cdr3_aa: CASSSRGPGELFF

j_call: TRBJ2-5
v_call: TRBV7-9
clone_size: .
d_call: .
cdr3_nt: TGTGCCAGCAGCCACGTAGGGAACCAAGAGACCCAGTACTTC
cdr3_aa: CASSHVGNQETQYF

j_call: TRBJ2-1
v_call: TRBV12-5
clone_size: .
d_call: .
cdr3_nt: TGTGCTAGTGGCTCAGGGGCCGTTCGGGATGAGCAGTTCTTC
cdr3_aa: CASGSGAVRDEQFF